A selection of T cell receptor delta chains follows, all from one sample in a study of Vδ1+ human thymocytes. TCRdb re-called the multiplex PCR reads with CATT. The table lists over 65,000 delta-chain clones, approximately 30% of them singletons. The sequenced material came from Vdelta1+ gamma-delta thymocytes from the thymus. These receptors were obtained from a boy younger than two who had congenital heart surgery. Both conserved end residues are part of each CDR3. Fields, in order: V gene, D gene, clone size, J gene, CDR3 DNA, CDR3 protein. D genes are given only for firm matches. Some rows have no size entry. The others give once, few or many, or a class for an expanded clone.

V gene: TRDV1; D gene: TRDD2; clone size: NA; J gene: TRDJ1; CDR3 DNA: TGTGCTCTGGGACGCCTTCCTACCCTTTCATACTGGTGGATACAGTCCGATAAACTCATCTTT; CDR3 protein: CALGRLPTLSYWWIQSDKLIF
V gene: TRDV2; D gene: TRDD3; clone size: NA; J gene: TRDJ1; CDR3 DNA: TGTGCCTGTGACACTGCGTGGTGGTGGGGGATACTGACCGATAAACTCATCTTT; CDR3 protein: CACDTAWWWGILTDKLIF
V gene: TRDV1; D gene: NA; clone size: few; J gene: TRDJ1; CDR3 DNA: TGTGCTCTTGGGGAAGGCCTGGGGATTTACACCGATAAACTCATCTTT; CDR3 protein: CALGEGLGIYTDKLIF
V gene: TRDV1; D gene: NA; clone size: few; J gene: TRDJ1; CDR3 DNA: TGTGCTCTTGGGGGACCGGGGGTCTACAAGGGCGATAAACTCATCTTT; CDR3 protein: CALGGPGVYKGDKLIF
V gene: TRDV1; D gene: TRDD3; clone size: NA; J gene: TRDJ1; CDR3 DNA: TGTGCTCTTGGGGAACTTACTGCCCCTCGGTACTGGGGGGGATTCGTGAGCGATAAACTCATCTTT; CDR3 protein: CALGELTAPRYWGGFVSDKLIF
V gene: TRDV1; D gene: NA; clone size: NA; J gene: TRDJ1; CDR3 DNA: TGTGCTCTTGGGAACCCTGGAGGGCCGGGCGATAAACTCATCTTT; CDR3 protein: CALGNPGGPGDKLIF
V gene: TRDV1; D gene: NA; clone size: NA; J gene: TRDJ1; CDR3 DNA: TGTGCTCTTGGGGAACTTCCTTCCTACTTATCTGGGGGAAGGCCCAATAAACTCATCTTT; CDR3 protein: CALGELPSYLSGGRPNKLIF
V gene: TRDV1; D gene: NA; clone size: few; J gene: TRDJ1; CDR3 DNA: TGTGCTCTCATAGGGGGTACCTTCAACACCGATAAACTCATCTTT; CDR3 protein: CALIGGTFNTDKLIF
V gene: TRDV1; D gene: TRDD3; clone size: NA; J gene: TRDJ1; CDR3 DNA: TGTGCTCTTGGGGAATGTTACTGGGGGATCCGGTACACCGATAAACTCATCTTT; CDR3 protein: CALGECYWGIRYTDKLIF
V gene: TRDV1; D gene: TRDD3; clone size: few; J gene: TRDJ1; CDR3 DNA: TGTGCTCTTGGGGGAATCTCATTCCGTGTACTGGGGGATACGCCAGATAAACTCATCTTT; CDR3 protein: CALGGISFRVLGDTPDKLIF
V gene: TRDV1; D gene: NA; clone size: NA; J gene: TRDJ1; CDR3 DNA: TGTGCTCTTGGAGTTCAGCATCACCCCGTCTGCGATAAACTCATCTTT; CDR3 protein: CALGVQHHPVCDKLIF
V gene: TRDV1; D gene: TRDD3; clone size: few; J gene: TRDJ1; CDR3 DNA: TGTGCTCTTGGGGAACTATGTAGGGCCCTGAGGCTGGGGGACGGGAAACTCATCTTT; CDR3 protein: CALGELCRALRLGDGKLIF
V gene: TRDV1; D gene: TRDD3; clone size: NA; J gene: TRDJ1; CDR3 DNA: TGTGCTCTTGGGGAACTAGTCTCCGCCGGGGGATACGACGGTAAACTCATCTTT; CDR3 protein: CALGELVSAGGYDGKLIF
V gene: TRDV1; D gene: TRDD3; clone size: once; J gene: TRDJ1; CDR3 DNA: TGTGCTCTTGGGGAACGTACGTACTGGGGGATTAGTAAACTCATCTTT; CDR3 protein: CALGERTYWGISKLIF
V gene: TRDV1; D gene: NA; clone size: few; J gene: TRDJ1; CDR3 DNA: TGTGCTCTTGGGGATCACCTTCCTACTAAGTTATTGTGGGGGATACACCACACCGATAAACTCATCTTT; CDR3 protein: CALGDHLPTKLLWGIHHTDKLIF
V gene: TRDV1; D gene: TRDD3; clone size: few; J gene: TRDJ1; CDR3 DNA: TGTGCTCTTGGGGGAAATCTACCTCCTAGGGGGGATTTCGAAACAGGGACCGATAAACTCATCTTT; CDR3 protein: CALGGNLPPRGDFETGTDKLIF
V gene: TRDV1; D gene: TRDD3; clone size: once; J gene: TRDJ1; CDR3 DNA: TGTGCTCTGGCCGCCTGGGGGGATACTCGACAAGATAAACTCATCTTT; CDR3 protein: CALAAWGDTRQDKLIF
V gene: TRDV1; D gene: TRDD3; clone size: NA; J gene: TRDJ1; CDR3 DNA: TGTGCTCTTGGGAATACTGTTCCTGGGGGATACGCCGATAAACTCATCTTT; CDR3 protein: CALGNTVPGGYADKLIF
V gene: TRDV1; D gene: TRDD2; clone size: NA; J gene: TRDJ1; CDR3 DNA: TGTGCTCTTGGGGAACTATGCTTTCAGACCTTCCTACCCCTCTGGGGTGGCAAACTCATCTTT; CDR3 protein: CALGELCFQTFLPLWGGKLIF
V gene: TRDV1; D gene: NA; clone size: NA; J gene: TRDJ1; CDR3 DNA: TGTGCTCTTGGGGAAGTTGGTTCATCACCTAGCGGGGGGGACATCCCTACCGATAAACTCATCTTT; CDR3 protein: CALGEVGSSPSGGDIPTDKLIF
V gene: TRDV1; D gene: TRDD3; clone size: NA; J gene: TRDJ1; CDR3 DNA: TGTGCTCTTCTATTCCCTAACTACGTCGCGGGGGATACGCGTATAGGTAAACTCATCTTT; CDR3 protein: CALLFPNYVAGDTRIGKLIF
V gene: TRDV1; D gene: TRDD3; clone size: NA; J gene: TRDJ1; CDR3 DNA: TGTGCTCTTGTTTCCTGCGGGGGGATAGACCCCGATAAACTCATCTTT; CDR3 protein: CALVSCGGIDPDKLIF
V gene: TRDV1; D gene: NA; clone size: NA; J gene: TRDJ1; CDR3 DNA: TGTGCTCTTGGGGAACTTATCCGACAAGCGCCACCCGTTAAACTCATCTTT; CDR3 protein: CALGELIRQAPPVKLIF
V gene: TRDV1; D gene: TRDD3; clone size: NA; J gene: TRDJ1; CDR3 DNA: TGTGCTCTTGGGCCTCAGGGCACTTCCCGACTTGGGGGATACCCCCTTTACACCGATAAACTCATCTTT; CDR3 protein: CALGPQGTSRLGGYPLYTDKLIF
V gene: TRDV1; D gene: TRDD3; clone size: NA; J gene: TRDJ1; CDR3 DNA: TGTGCTCTTGGGGATCTGACCCTTCCTCCGGCTGGGGGATACGGGTACACCGATAAACTCATCTTT; CDR3 protein: CALGDLTLPPAGGYGYTDKLIF
V gene: TRDV1; D gene: TRDD3; clone size: few; J gene: TRDJ1; CDR3 DNA: TGTGCTCTTGGTAGCATCCTACGCTGGGGGATACCTAACACCGATAAACTCATCTTT; CDR3 protein: CALGSILRWGIPNTDKLIF
V gene: TRDV1; D gene: NA; clone size: NA; J gene: TRDJ1; CDR3 DNA: TGTGCTCTTGGGGAACAAGCGTGCAGGGCCTTCCTGTACTGTGGGATACAAGGTGAGGCCGATAAACTCATCTTT; CDR3 protein: CALGEQACRAFLYCGIQGEADKLIF
V gene: TRDV2; D gene: TRDD3; clone size: NA; J gene: TRDJ1; CDR3 DNA: TGTGCCTGTGACACGGTACTGGGGGATACAGATAAACTCATCTTT; CDR3 protein: CACDTVLGDTDKLIF
V gene: TRDV1; D gene: NA; clone size: NA; J gene: TRDJ1; CDR3 DNA: TGTGCTCTTGGGGAACTAAGGGGCCTACGAGCCGACCTGTACACCGATAAACTCATCTTT; CDR3 protein: CALGELRGLRADLYTDKLIF
V gene: TRDV1; D gene: TRDD3; clone size: NA; J gene: TRDJ1; CDR3 DNA: TGTGCTCTTGGGGAAGTTCCTACCGGACTGGGGGACCTGACGTACACCGATAAACTCATCTTT; CDR3 protein: CALGEVPTGLGDLTYTDKLIF
V gene: TRDV1; D gene: NA; clone size: once; J gene: TRDJ1; CDR3 DNA: TGTGCTCTTGGGTCTCGCCTTCCTGGGGGGCCTTTAGCCGATAACCTCATCTTT; CDR3 protein: CALGSRLPGGPLADNLIF
V gene: TRDV2; D gene: TRDD3; clone size: NA; J gene: TRDJ1; CDR3 DNA: TGTGCCTGTGACACCTCGGAGGGGGGGATGTACACCGATAAACTCATCTTT; CDR3 protein: CACDTSEGGMYTDKLIF
V gene: TRDV1; D gene: TRDD3; clone size: few; J gene: TRDJ1; CDR3 DNA: TGTGCTCTTGGGGAAGGGTTCCCGGGCCTACTGGGGGATCACGGCGATAAACTCATCTTT; CDR3 protein: CALGEGFPGLLGDHGDKLIF
V gene: TRDV1; D gene: TRDD3; clone size: NA; J gene: TRDJ1; CDR3 DNA: TGTGCTCTTGGGCCCCTTAGCCTACACTGGGGGACGTACACCGATAAACTCATCTTT; CDR3 protein: CALGPLSLHWGTYTDKLIF
V gene: TRDV1; D gene: NA; clone size: few; J gene: TRDJ1; CDR3 DNA: TGTGCTCTTGGGGAAGACTTGGTCTACCCCCCTCTCCAGAGGTACACCGATAAACTCATCTTT; CDR3 protein: CALGEDLVYPPLQRYTDKLIF
V gene: TRDV1; D gene: TRDD3; clone size: few; J gene: TRDJ1; CDR3 DNA: TGTGCTCTTGGGGAACTGAATCTCGTTAGTGGGGGATTATACACCGATAAACTCATCTTT; CDR3 protein: CALGELNLVSGGLYTDKLIF
V gene: TRDV1; D gene: NA; clone size: few; J gene: TRDJ1; CDR3 DNA: TGTGCTCTTGGGGAACCGACTCGGGGTTACTCTACTGGGAATAAACTCATCTTT; CDR3 protein: CALGEPTRGYSTGNKLIF
V gene: TRDV1; D gene: TRDD3; clone size: NA; J gene: TRDJ1; CDR3 DNA: TGTGCTCTTGGGGAACCCGGGCGGCTTTGGCTGGGGGTTGACACCGATAAACTCATCTTT; CDR3 protein: CALGEPGRLWLGVDTDKLIF
V gene: TRDV1; D gene: TRDD3; clone size: few; J gene: TRDJ1; CDR3 DNA: TGTGCTCTTGGGGAATTCCCAACCCTCCGAGCCTACTGGGGGATACGCGAGAGGGAGACCGATAAACTCATCTTT; CDR3 protein: CALGEFPTLRAYWGIRERETDKLIF
V gene: TRDV1; D gene: TRDD3; clone size: few; J gene: TRDJ1; CDR3 DNA: TGTGCTCTTGGCGAAGGCCTTCCTCGATACTGGGGGAACACCGATAAACTCATCTTT; CDR3 protein: CALGEGLPRYWGNTDKLIF
V gene: TRDV1; D gene: NA; clone size: NA; J gene: TRDJ1; CDR3 DNA: TGTGCTCTTGGGGAACCCTGTTTCGATCCTCCCCATCGCAATAAACTCATCTTT; CDR3 protein: CALGEPCFDPPHRNKLIF